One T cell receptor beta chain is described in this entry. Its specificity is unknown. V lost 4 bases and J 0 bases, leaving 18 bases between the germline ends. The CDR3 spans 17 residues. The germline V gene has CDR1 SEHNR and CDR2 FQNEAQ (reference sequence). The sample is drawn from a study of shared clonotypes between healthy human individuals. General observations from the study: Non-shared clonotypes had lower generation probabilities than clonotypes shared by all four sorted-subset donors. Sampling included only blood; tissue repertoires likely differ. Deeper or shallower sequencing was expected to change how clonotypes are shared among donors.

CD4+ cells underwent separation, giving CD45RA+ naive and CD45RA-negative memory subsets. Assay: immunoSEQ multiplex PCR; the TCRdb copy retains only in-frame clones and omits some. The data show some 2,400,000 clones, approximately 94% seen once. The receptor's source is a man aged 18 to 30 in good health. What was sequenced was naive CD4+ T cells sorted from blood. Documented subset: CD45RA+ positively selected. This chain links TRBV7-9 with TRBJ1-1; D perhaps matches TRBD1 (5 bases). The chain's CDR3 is CASSSLDGGPMNTEAFF. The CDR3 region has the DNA TGTGCCAGCAGCTCCCTGGATGGGGGACCCATGAACACTGAAGCTTTCTTT.